A single sample gave rise to the 9 T cell receptor beta chains below, sequenced in a study of T cell clonotyping in hematopoietic cell transplantation (dated by TCRdb to the early 2020s). The time point label, as the study defines it: 30 days after allo-HCT. Library prep was done by the immunoSEQ multiplex PCR assay. The table was pulled from immuneACCESS by TCRdb, which kept in-frame rearrangements only. Such tables lose some clones; where checked, under half of the loss comes from unresolved V genes, and the rest has no known cause. This sample has 7,000 to 9,500 clones in its table, and around 94% of those were observed once. The ten largest clones capture approximately 1.3% of the sample. The sample consisted of peripheral blood mononuclear cells, taken 30 days after allogeneic stem cell transplant. These receptors originate from a male patient aged 60 to 75 who had an allogeneic stem cell transplant from an unrelated donor, so T cells may come from the graft donor. Some clones in this sample may be carry-over from other donors' samples.

The chain uses TRBV7-3 and TRBJ2-1; possible D gene TRBD1, 6 bases. V was clipped by 2 bases and J by 6 bases, with 17 bases between them. The CDR3 runs 16 residues. Germline loops: CDR1 SGHTA, CDR2 FQGTGA. The DNA for the CDR3 is TGTGCCAGCAGCTTAGGAACAGGGATTGTAGGCAATGAGCAGTTCTTC. It codes for CASSLGTGIVGNEQFF.

CDR3 protein: CASSGPTRLFF. DNA of the CDR3: TGTGCCAGCAGTGGACCGACACGGCTGTTTTTT. V and J are TRBV2 and TRBJ1-4; D gene uncertain. The CDR3 loop spans 11 amino acids. Looked up from germline, CDR1 is SNHLY and CDR2 is FYNNEI. The germline V and J ends were trimmed by 4 bases and 14 bases, with 11 bases remaining between them.

The chain links TRBV5-6 to TRBJ2-7; D ambiguous. The germline CDR1 and CDR2 sequences are SGHDT and YYEEEE. The CDR3 runs 13 residues. With 6 bases removed from V and 2 bases from J, the gap between germline ends came to 12 bases. CDR3 in amino acids: CASTSLGTYEQYF. In DNA, the CDR3 is TGTGCCAGCACCTCCCTGGGGACCTACGAGCAGTACTTC.

The chain recombines TRBV5-4 with TRBJ2-1, with 10 bases fitting TRBD2. There are 15 residues in the CDR3. V lost 5 bases, J lost 7 bases, and 9 bases stayed unmatched. Looked up from germline, CDR1 is SGHNT and CDR2 is YYREEE (reference sequence). The CDR3 spells CASRSPGLAINEQFF. In DNA form, the CDR3 reads TGTGCCAGCAGATCCCCGGGACTAGCGATTAATGAGCAGTTCTTC.

This chain links TRBV7-6 with TRBJ2-3; 7 bases are a match to TRBD2. Unmatched junction bases numbered 6, after V lost 1 base and J lost 2 bases. The CDR3 is 16 residues long. The germline gives CDR1 SGHVS, CDR2 FNYEAQ. The CDR3 here is CASSLGPSGNTDTQYF. The CDR3, as DNA: TGTGCCAGCAGCTTAGGCCCTAGCGGAAACACAGATACGCAGTATTTT.

The chain carries TRBV19 and TRBJ2-2; 9 nucleotides match TRBD2. Germline lookup yields CDR1 LNHDA and CDR2 SQIVND (reference sequence). Trimming at V came to 2 bases and at J to 4 bases, leaving 5 bases not matched to a gene. This CDR3 is 16 amino acids long. CDR3 bases: TGTGCCAGTAGTATAAGTAATAGCGGGAGCACCGGGGAGCTGTTTTTT. It translates to CASSISNSGSTGELFF.

The chain employs TRBV14 and TRBJ1-2; D is ambiguous. Trimming shortened V by 8 bases and J by 4 bases, and 14 bases separated the two germline ends. The V gene's germline CDR1 is SGHDN and CDR2 FVKESK. The CDR3 sequence is 13 residues long. The CDR3 sequence: CASSLGGVYGYTF. CDR3 DNA sequence: TGTGCCAGCTCTCTAGGTGGGGTCTATGGCTACACCTTC.

This chain uses TRBV27 with TRBJ1-2; D gene uncertain. CDR3 length: 12 residues. The germline V and J ends were trimmed by 6 bases and 2 bases, with 7 bases remaining between them. Looked up from germline, CDR1 is MNHEY and CDR2 is SMNVEV (reference sequence). This CDR3 is CASSPANYGYTF. DNA of the CDR3: TGTGCCAGCAGCCCAGCAAACTATGGCTACACCTTC.

V is TRBV28 and J is TRBJ2-7, with D maybe TRBD2 (6 bases). Between the trimmed V and J ends, which lost 3 bases and 1 base, there was a span of 10 bases. This CDR3 region has 14 residues. Per the germline V gene, CDR1 is MDHEN and CDR2 is SYDVKM. CDR3 loop: CASSLWLASYEQYF. The CDR3 DNA reads TGTGCCAGCAGTTTGTGGCTAGCGTCCTACGAGCAGTACTTC.